The 25 T cell receptor beta chains below were found in one sample sequenced in a study of CD8 T cells in ankylosing spondylitis. TCRdb fed the 5' RACE reads into MiXCR, producing one record per CDR3 protein. The sample has 100,000 to 150,000 distinct CDR3 sequences; around 13% are singletons. Sequenced material: blood, either unsorted or a sorted T cell fraction (not recorded which). The source of these receptors is a female donor with ankylosing spondylitis or in good health (not recorded which).

There are many counts of this clonotype. This sequence joins TRBV12-3 or TRBV12-4 and TRBJ1-1; 7 nucleotides line up with TRBD1. The V gene end was trimmed by 2 bases and the J gene end by 2 bases; junction bases not matched to a gene: 2. There are 14 residues in the CDR3. CDR3 DNA sequence: TGTGCCAGCAGTTTAATAGGGGGCAACACTGAAGCTTTCTTT. Translating gives CASSLIGGNTEAFF.

The chain carries TRBV15 and TRBJ1-1, with D maybe TRBD1 (6 bases). The CDR3 extends over 14 amino acids. V was pared by 8 bases and J by 5 bases, with 18 bases between. Germline V gene sequence: CDR1 LNHNV, CDR2 YYDKDF (reference sequence). CDR3 sequence (DNA): TGTGCCACCGGTCGTTATCAGGGGCGGACTGAAGCTTTCTTT. This gives the protein CATGRYQGRTEAFF.

This clonotype was picked up a small number of times. The chain links TRBV6-1 to TRBJ2-5, with 8 bases fitting TRBD1. The ends lost 1 base at V and 3 bases at J; junction bases unmatched: 4. Per germline, CDR1 MNHNS and CDR2 SASEGT. The CDR3 contains 15 residues. The CDR3 sequence is CASSEEIQGEETQYF. In DNA form, the CDR3 reads TGTGCCAGCAGTGAAGAGATACAGGGGGAAGAGACCCAGTACTTC.

There are many counts of this clonotype. V gene TRBV20-1 combines with J gene TRBJ2-1, with D unresolved. This CDR3 is 15 amino acids long. Germline-derived CDR1 and CDR2 are DFQATT and SNEGSKA (reference sequence). With 4 bases removed from V and 1 base from J, the gap between germline ends came to 14 bases. CDR3 sequence (DNA): TGCAGTGCTAACCAGGCCTCAAATTCCTACAATGAGCAGTTCTTC. Translating gives CSANQASNSYNEQFF.

The chain recombines TRBV20-1 with TRBJ2-1, with D hard to call. CDR1 is DFQATT and CDR2 is SNEGSKA in the germline V gene (reference sequence). Trimming stripped 4 bases from V and 0 bases from J, with 10 bases between. The CDR3 is made up of 14 amino acids. CDR3 sequence: CSAKLQSSYNEQFF. The CDR3 nucleotides are TGCAGTGCTAAGCTGCAAAGCTCCTACAATGAGCAGTTCTTC.

There are many counts of this clonotype. The rearrangement uses TRBV5-1 and TRBJ2-3; 9 nucleotides agree with TRBD2. The CDR3 has 15 amino acids. V lost 2 bases, J lost 2 bases, and 3 bases stayed unmatched. CDR1 and CDR2 (germline): SGHRS, YFSETQ. CDR3 sequence reads: CASSFRTSDTDTQYF. As DNA, the CDR3 is TGCGCCAGCAGCTTTAGGACTAGCGACACAGATACGCAGTATTTT.

This clonotype came up a few times. The rearrangement uses TRBV27 and TRBJ1-2; weak D call: TRBD1 (5 bases). The length of the CDR3 is 17 residues. CDR1 is MNHEY and CDR2 is SMNVEV in the germline V gene (reference sequence). V was cut by 5 bases and J by 6 bases, with 25 bases left in between. This CDR3 is CASSNSWAGVPGDGYTF. In nucleotides, the CDR3 is TGTGCCAGCAGTAATAGTTGGGCGGGGGTACCTGGGGATGGCTACACCTTC.

In this sample, this clonotype turned up a few times. Here the CDR3 DNA reads TGTGCCAGCAGCTTGAGGGGGAAGAACACCGGGGAGCTGTTTTTT. It translates to CASSLRGKNTGELFF. The rearrangement uses TRBV5-5 and TRBJ2-2; tentatively, D is TRBD1 (6 bases). Germline CDR1 SGHKS, CDR2 YYEKEE (reference sequence). There are 15 residues in the CDR3. Trimming removed 1 base at V and 1 base at J, with 8 bases between. The whole variable domain, remainder taken from reference TRBV5-5 and TRBJ2-2, is DAGVTQSPTHLIKTRGQQVTLRCSPISGHKSVSWYQQVLGQGPQFIFQYYEKEERGRGNFPDRFSARQFPNYSSELNVNALLLGDSALYLCASSLRGKNTGELFFGEGSRLTVL.

This clonotype has a count of ten or more. The rearrangement uses TRBV15 and TRBJ1-5; weak D call: TRBD1 (5 bases). CDR3 length: 13 amino acids. V was cut by 6 bases and J by 9 bases, with 15 bases left in between. The germline gives CDR1 LNHNV, CDR2 YYDKDF (reference sequence). The CDR3 region is CATSEGPGWPQHF. As DNA, the CDR3 is TGTGCCACCAGTGAAGGACCAGGGTGGCCCCAGCATTTT.

In its sample, this clonotype was seen many times. The chain carries TRBV4-2 and TRBJ2-7; 13 bases align to TRBD2. This CDR3 comprises 19 residues. Germline CDR1 reads LGHNA; CDR2 reads YNFKEQ. After removal of 1 base from V and 3 bases from J, the junction contained 12 bases not matched to a gene. Written as DNA, the CDR3 is TGTGCCAGCAGCCAAGGGCGGACTAGCGGGAGTGGGACCCTCTACGAGCAGTACTTC. Residues: CASSQGRTSGSGTLYEQYF.

This clonotype was found many times. This rearrangement joins TRBV10-3 to TRBJ2-7; 7 bases are shared with TRBD1. CDR1 and CDR2 from the germline V gene are ENHRY and SYGVKD. V lost 6 bases, J lost 4 bases, and 9 bases stayed unmatched. This CDR3 comprises 14 residues. CDR3 bases: TGTGCCATCAGCGGACCCTTACAGGGGTACGAGCAGTACTTC. Its translation: CAISGPLQGYEQYF.

The chain recombines TRBV7-2 with TRBJ2-7; the D call may be TRBD1 or TRBD2 (5 bases each). CDR3 length: 13 residues. V shed 5 bases and J shed 6 bases, with 14 bases lying between them. In germline, CDR1 is SGHTA, CDR2 FQGNSA. The CDR3 region has the DNA TGTGCCAGCAGCCCCCCGGGGACGCGCGAGCAGTACTTC. It translates to CASSPPGTREQYF. The full variable domain, in which reference TRBV7-2 and TRBJ2-7 provide the parts outside the CDR3, is GAGVSQSPSNKVTEKGKDVELRCDPISGHTALYWYRQSLGQGLEFLIYFQGNSAPDKSGLPSDRFSAERTGGSVSTLTIQRTQQEDSAVYLCASSPPGTREQYFGPGTRLTVT.

There are many counts of this clonotype. The chain couples TRBV11-2 to TRBJ2-7; tentative D call: TRBD1 (5 bases). This CDR3 is 16 amino acids long. V lost 2 bases and J lost 1, with 15 bases in between. In germline, CDR1 is SGHAT, CDR2 FQNNGV. CDR3 nucleotide sequence: TGTGCCAGCAGCTTAAGCTTAGTCGCAGGGTCCTACGAGCAGTACTTC. It translates to CASSLSLVAGSYEQYF.

V usage is TRBV5-1 and J usage is TRBJ2-1; D possibly corresponds to TRBD1 (6 bases). The CDR3 runs to 12 residues. With 9 bases removed from V and 8 bases from J, the gap between germline ends came to 15 bases. Germline assignment: CDR1 SGHRS and CDR2 YFSETQ. Here the CDR3 DNA reads TGCGCCAACAGACTCGAGGGGGATGAGCAGTTCTTC. It yields the protein CANRLEGDEQFF.

This clonotype was picked up many times. The CDR3 is CSAAKTGEQFF. The CDR3 region has the DNA TGCAGTGCCGCGAAAACGGGTGAGCAGTTCTTC. The gene calls are TRBV20-1 and TRBJ2-1; D is unclear. The CDR3 runs to 11 residues. V lost 6 bases and J 9 bases, leaving 12 bases between the germline ends. In germline, CDR1 is DFQATT, CDR2 SNEGSKA (reference sequence).

This clonotype was counted between two and nine times. The V gene is TRBV19, the J gene TRBJ1-1, with 8 nucleotides matching TRBD1. The CDR3 sequence is 18 residues long. CDR1 is LNHDA, CDR2 SQIVND, per germline (reference sequence). Unmatched junction bases numbered 17, after V lost 2 bases and J lost 6 bases. The CDR3 sequence: CASSITGTGLPLTPEAFF. In DNA, the CDR3 is TGTGCCAGTAGTATAACCGGGACAGGCCTACCCCTAACTCCTGAAGCTTTCTTT.

The chain uses TRBV5-1 and TRBJ2-5, with 8 bases fitting TRBD2. The CDR3 totals 16 residues. Per the germline V gene, CDR1 is SGHRS and CDR2 is YFSETQ. V lost 1 base to trimming and J lost 1 base; unmatched junction nucleotides: 6. The CDR3 region is CASSLYGSGGQETQYF. The CDR3 nucleotides read TGCGCCAGCAGCTTGTACGGGAGCGGGGGCCAAGAGACCCAGTACTTC.

Regarding this clonotype: One end of the junction does not line up with germline, which may come from a read error. The gene calls are TRBV18 and TRBJ1-1, with no clear D. CDR1 is KGHSH, CDR2 LQKENI, per germline. The CDR3 spans 13 residues. The CDR3 sequence is CASSPQQNTEAFF. The CDR3 DNA reads as TGTGCTAGCTCACCACAACAGAACACTGAAGCTTTCTTT.

For this clonotype: This may stem from a read error, because a much larger clone lies one nucleotide away. CDR3 DNA: TGCAGTGCTACCGTTCCGGGACAGGGAACCTACGAGCAGTGCTTC. This sequence encodes CSATVPGQGTYEQCF. The rearrangement links TRBV20-1 to TRBJ2-7; 9 nucleotides agree with TRBD1. CDR1 is DFQATT, CDR2 SNEGSKA, per germline (reference sequence). The CDR3 loop spans 15 amino acids.

This clonotype was seen at least ten times. This chain links TRBV6-6 with TRBJ1-1; TRBD1 is a possible D gene (6 bases). This CDR3 contains 12 residues. Germline CDR1 and CDR2: MNHNY and SVGAGI (reference sequence). The V end was cut by 8 bases, the J end by 1 base, with 8 bases between. Written as DNA, the CDR3 is TGTGCCAGCGGGGGACAGAACACTGAAGCTTTCTTT. Translated, it gives CASGGQNTEAFF.

V is TRBV12-3 or TRBV12-4 and J is TRBJ2-3, with D possibly matching TRBD2 (5 bases). The germline V and J ends were trimmed by 2 bases and 2 bases, with 14 bases remaining between them. This CDR3 has 16 residues. CDR3 bases: TGTGCCAGCAGTTTATTTTCTAGCAGCCCCACAGATACGCAGTATTTT. The encoded protein is CASSLFSSSPTDTQYF.

The rearrangement uses TRBV28 and TRBJ2-3; D possibly corresponds to TRBD2 (7 bases). Germline V gives CDR1 MDHEN, CDR2 SYDVKM. The CDR3 covers 14 residues. V was pared by 6 bases and J by 6 bases, with 16 bases between. CDR3 sequence reads: CASRSGGGGDTQYF. For the CDR3, the DNA is TGTGCCAGCAGATCCGGCGGGGGCGGGGATACGCAGTATTTT.

The sample holds a few counts of this clonotype. This chain uses TRBV6-1 with TRBJ1-5; D remains ambiguous. The V gene's germline CDR1 is MNHNS and CDR2 SASEGT. The CDR3 runs to 13 residues. V gave up 10 bases and J gave up 9 bases, with 19 bases separating them. The CDR3 sequence is CATHLRSGGPQHF. In DNA form, the CDR3 reads TGTGCCACCCACCTACGAAGCGGAGGGCCCCAGCATTTT.

This clonotype was counted at least ten times. The chain combines TRBV5-1 with TRBJ1-3; no reliable D call. Trimming cost V 5 bases and J 0 bases, with 12 bases left between them. Germline assignment: CDR1 SGHRS and CDR2 YFSETQ. This CDR3 is built from 15 residues. CDR3 loop: CASSLSGNSGNTIYF. The CDR3 bases are TGCGCCAGCAGTTTGAGCGGGAACTCTGGAAACACCATATATTTT.

This clonotype has ten or more counts. The V call is TRBV3-1, the J call TRBJ2-7; 8 bases are shared with TRBD1. The CDR3 consists of 14 residues. V lost 2 bases, J lost 4 bases, and 4 bases stayed unmatched. The germline gives CDR1 LGHDT, CDR2 YNNKEL (reference sequence). CDR3 in amino acids: CASSQRGQVYEQYF. CDR3 in DNA: TGTGCCAGCAGCCAAAGGGGACAGGTTTACGAGCAGTACTTC.